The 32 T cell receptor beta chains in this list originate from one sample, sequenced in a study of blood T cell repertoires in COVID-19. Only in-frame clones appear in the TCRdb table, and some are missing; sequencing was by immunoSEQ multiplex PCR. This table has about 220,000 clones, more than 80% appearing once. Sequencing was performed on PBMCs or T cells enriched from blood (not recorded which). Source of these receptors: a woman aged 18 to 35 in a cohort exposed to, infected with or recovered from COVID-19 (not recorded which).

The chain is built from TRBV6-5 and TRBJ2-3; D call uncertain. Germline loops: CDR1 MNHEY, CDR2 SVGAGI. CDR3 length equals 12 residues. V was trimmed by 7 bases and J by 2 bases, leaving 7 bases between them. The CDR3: CASMRHTDTQYF. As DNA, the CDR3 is TGTGCCAGCATGAGACACACAGATACGCAGTATTTT.

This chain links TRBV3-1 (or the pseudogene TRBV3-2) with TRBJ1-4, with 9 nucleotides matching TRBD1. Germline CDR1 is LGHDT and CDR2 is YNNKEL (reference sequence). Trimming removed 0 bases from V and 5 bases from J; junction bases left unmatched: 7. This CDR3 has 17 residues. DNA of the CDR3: TGTGCCAGCAGCCAAGACGACAGGGGGAACAAGAATGAAAAACTGTTTTTT. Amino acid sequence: CASSQDDRGNKNEKLFF.

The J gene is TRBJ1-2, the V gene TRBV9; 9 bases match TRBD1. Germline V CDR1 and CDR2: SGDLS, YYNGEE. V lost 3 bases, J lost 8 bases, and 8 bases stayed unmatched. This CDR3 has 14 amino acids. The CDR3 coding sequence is TGTGCCAGCAGCGCCGGGACAGGGATTGAGGGCTACACCTTC. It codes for CASSAGTGIEGYTF.

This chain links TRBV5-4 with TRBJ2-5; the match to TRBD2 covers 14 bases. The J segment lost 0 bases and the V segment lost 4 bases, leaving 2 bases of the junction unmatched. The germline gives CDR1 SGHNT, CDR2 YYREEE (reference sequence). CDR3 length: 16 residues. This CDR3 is CASSRTSGGYQETQYF. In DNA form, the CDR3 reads TGTGCCAGCAGCCGGACTAGCGGGGGGTACCAAGAGACCCAGTACTTC.

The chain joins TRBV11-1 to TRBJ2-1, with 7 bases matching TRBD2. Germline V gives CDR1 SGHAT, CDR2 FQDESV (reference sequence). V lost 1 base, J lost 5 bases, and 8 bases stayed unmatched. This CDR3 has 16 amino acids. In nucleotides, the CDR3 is TGTGCCAGCAGCTTAGAAGAAGAGCGGGAAGACAATGAGCAGTTCTTC. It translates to CASSLEEEREDNEQFF.

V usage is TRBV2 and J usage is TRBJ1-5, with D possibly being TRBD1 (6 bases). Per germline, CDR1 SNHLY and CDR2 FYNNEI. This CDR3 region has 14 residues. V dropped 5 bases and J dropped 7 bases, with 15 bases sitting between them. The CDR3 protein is CASSLLTGNQPQHF. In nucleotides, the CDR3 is TGTGCCAGCAGTCTTCTAACAGGGAACCAGCCCCAGCATTTT. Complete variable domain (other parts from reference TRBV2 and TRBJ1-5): EPEVTQTPSHQVTQMGQEVILRCVPISNHLYFYWYRQILGQKVEFLVSFYNNEISEKSEIFDDQFSVERPDGSNFTLKIRSTKLEDSAMYFCASSLLTGNQPQHFGDGTRLSIL.

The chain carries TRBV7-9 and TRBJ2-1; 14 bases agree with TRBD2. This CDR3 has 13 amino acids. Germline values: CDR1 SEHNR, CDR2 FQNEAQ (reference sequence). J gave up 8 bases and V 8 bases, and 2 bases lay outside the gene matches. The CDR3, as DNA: TGTGCCAGCGGGACTAGCGGGAGCGATGAGCAGTTCTTC. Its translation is CASGTSGSDEQFF. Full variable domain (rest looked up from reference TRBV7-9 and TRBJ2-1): DTGVSQNPRHKITKRGQNVTFRCDPISEHNRLYWYRQTLGQGPEFLTYFQNEAQLEKSRLLSDRFSAERPKGSFSTLEIQRTEQGDSAMYLCASGTSGSDEQFFGPGTRLTVL.

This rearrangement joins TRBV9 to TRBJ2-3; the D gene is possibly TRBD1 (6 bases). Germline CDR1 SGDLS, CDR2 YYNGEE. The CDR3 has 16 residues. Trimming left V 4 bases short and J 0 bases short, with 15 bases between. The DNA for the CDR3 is TGTGCCAGCAGCACCTCAGGGGCGCGTAGCACAGATACGCAGTATTTT. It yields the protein CASSTSGARSTDTQYF.

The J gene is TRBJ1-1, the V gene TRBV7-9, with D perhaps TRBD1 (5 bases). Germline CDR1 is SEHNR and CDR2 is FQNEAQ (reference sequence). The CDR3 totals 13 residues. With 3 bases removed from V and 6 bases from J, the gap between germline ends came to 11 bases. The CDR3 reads CASSFETGAEAFF. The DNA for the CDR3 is TGTGCCAGCAGCTTTGAGACGGGGGCTGAAGCTTTCTTT.

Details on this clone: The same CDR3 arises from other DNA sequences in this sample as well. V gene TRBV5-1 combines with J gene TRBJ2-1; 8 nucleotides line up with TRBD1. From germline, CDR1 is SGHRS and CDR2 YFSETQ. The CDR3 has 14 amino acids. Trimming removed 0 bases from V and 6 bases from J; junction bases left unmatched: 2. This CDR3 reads CASSLGQGSNEQFF. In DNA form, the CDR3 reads TGCGCCAGCAGCTTGGGACAGGGGAGCAATGAGCAGTTCTTC. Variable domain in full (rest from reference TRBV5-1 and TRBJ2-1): KAGVTQTPRYLIKTRGQQVTLSCSPISGHRSVSWYQQTPGQGLQFLFEYFSETQRNKGNFPGRFSGRQFSNSRSEMNVSTLELGDSALYLCASSLGQGSNEQFFGPGTRLTVL.

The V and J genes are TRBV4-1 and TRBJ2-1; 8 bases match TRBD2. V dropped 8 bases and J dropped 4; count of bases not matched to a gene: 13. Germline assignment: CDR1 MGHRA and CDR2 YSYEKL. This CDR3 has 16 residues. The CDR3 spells CASAFKSGSRYNEQFF. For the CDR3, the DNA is TGCGCCAGCGCCTTTAAAAGCGGGAGTCGGTACAATGAGCAGTTCTTC.

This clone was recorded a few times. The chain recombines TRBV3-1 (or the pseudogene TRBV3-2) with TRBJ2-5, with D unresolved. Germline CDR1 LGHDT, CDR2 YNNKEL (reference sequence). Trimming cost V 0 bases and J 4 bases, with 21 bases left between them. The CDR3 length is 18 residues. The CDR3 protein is CASSQERPYGLRVETQYF. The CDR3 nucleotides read TGTGCCAGCAGCCAAGAGAGACCCTACGGCCTACGGGTAGAGACCCAGTACTTC.

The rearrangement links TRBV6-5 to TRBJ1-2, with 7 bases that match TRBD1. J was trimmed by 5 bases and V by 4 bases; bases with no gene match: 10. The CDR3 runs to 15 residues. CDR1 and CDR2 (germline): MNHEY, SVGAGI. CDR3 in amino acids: CASSFGRGFRYGYTF. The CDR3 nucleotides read TGTGCCAGCAGTTTTGGCAGGGGGTTTCGGTATGGCTACACCTTC.

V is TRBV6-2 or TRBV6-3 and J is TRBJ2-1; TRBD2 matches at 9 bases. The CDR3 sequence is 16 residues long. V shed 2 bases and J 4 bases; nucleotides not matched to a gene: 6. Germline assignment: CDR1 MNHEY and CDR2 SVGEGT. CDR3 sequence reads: CASSYRPSGDYNEQFF. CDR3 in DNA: TGTGCCAGCAGTTACCGACCTAGCGGGGATTACAATGAGCAGTTCTTC.

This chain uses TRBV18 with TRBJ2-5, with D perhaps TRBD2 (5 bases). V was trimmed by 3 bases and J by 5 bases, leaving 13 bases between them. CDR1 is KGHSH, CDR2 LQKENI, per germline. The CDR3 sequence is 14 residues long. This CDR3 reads CASSPPGMGETQYF. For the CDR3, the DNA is TGTGCCAGCTCACCGCCGGGGATGGGGGAGACCCAGTACTTC.

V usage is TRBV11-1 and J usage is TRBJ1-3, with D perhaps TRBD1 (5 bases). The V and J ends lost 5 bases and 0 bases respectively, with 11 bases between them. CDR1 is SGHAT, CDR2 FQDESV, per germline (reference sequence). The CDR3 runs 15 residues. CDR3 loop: CASSPGQHSGNTIYF. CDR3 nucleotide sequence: TGTGCCAGCAGCCCTGGACAACACTCTGGAAACACCATATATTTT.

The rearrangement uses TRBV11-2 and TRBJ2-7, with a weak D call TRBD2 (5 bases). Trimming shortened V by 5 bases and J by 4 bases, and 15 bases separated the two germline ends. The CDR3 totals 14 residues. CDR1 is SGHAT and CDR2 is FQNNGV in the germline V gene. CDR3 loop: CASSEGPTSYEQYF. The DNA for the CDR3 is TGTGCCAGCAGCGAGGGCCCTACATCTTACGAGCAGTACTTC.

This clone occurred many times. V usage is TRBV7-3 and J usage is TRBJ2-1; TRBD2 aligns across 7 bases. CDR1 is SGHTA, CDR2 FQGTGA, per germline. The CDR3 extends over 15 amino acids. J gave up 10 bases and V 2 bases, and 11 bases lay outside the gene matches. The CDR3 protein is CASSLGEGPAYEQFF. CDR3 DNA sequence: TGTGCCAGCAGCTTAGGGGAGGGCCCCGCTTACGAGCAGTTCTTC.

The CDR3: CASSMGQGFRSPLHF. The CDR3 DNA follows: TGTGCCAGCAGTATGGGACAGGGGTTTCGGTCACCCCTCCACTTT. The chain has TRBV28 and TRBJ1-6, with TRBD1 matching over 10 bases. CDR1 is MDHEN, CDR2 SYDVKM, per germline. The CDR3 has 15 amino acids. Trimming cost V 5 bases and J 10 bases; bases outside gene matches: 8. The complete variable domain, with remaining parts taken from reference TRBV28 and TRBJ1-6, reads DVKVTQSSRYLVKRTGEKVFLECVQDMDHENMFWYRQDPGLGLRLIYFSYDVKMKEKGDIPEGYSVSREKKERFSLILESASTNQTSMYLCASSMGQGFRSPLHFGNGTRLTVT.

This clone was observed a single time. Written as DNA, the CDR3 is TGCGCCAGCAGCTTGCCCCCTCTAGCAAGAAAAGATACGCAGTATTTT. Protein sequence: CASSLPPLARKDTQYF. The V gene is TRBV5-1, the J gene TRBJ2-3, with D possibly TRBD2 on 5 matching bases. V was cut by 1 base and J by 5 bases, with 17 bases left in between. CDR1 and CDR2 (germline): SGHRS, YFSETQ. The CDR3 spans 16 residues.

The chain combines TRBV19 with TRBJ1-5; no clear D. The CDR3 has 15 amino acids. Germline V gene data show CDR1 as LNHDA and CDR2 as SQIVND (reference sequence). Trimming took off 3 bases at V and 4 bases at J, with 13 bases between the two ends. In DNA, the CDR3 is TGTGCCAGTAGTATTGAGGGAGTGGGTAATCAGCCCCAGCATTTT. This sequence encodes CASSIEGVGNQPQHF.

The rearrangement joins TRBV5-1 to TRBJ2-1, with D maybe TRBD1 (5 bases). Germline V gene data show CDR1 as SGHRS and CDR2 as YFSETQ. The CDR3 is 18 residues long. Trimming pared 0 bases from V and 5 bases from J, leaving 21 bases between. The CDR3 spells CASSLGGRDGDKHNEQFF. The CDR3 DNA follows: TGCGCCAGCAGCTTGGGTGGCAGGGATGGTGACAAACACAATGAGCAGTTCTTC.

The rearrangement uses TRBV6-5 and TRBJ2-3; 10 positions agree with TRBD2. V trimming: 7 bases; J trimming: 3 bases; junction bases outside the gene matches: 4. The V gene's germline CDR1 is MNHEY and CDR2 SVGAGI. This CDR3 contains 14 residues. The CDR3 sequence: CASILAGVTDTQYF. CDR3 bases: TGTGCCAGCATTCTAGCGGGGGTGACAGATACGCAGTATTTT.

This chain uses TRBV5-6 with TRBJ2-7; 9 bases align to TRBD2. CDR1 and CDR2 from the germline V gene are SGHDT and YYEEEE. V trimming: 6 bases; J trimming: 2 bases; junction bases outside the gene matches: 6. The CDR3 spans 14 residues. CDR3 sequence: CASKGLATPYEQYF. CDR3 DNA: TGTGCCAGCAAGGGACTAGCCACCCCCTACGAGCAGTACTTC.

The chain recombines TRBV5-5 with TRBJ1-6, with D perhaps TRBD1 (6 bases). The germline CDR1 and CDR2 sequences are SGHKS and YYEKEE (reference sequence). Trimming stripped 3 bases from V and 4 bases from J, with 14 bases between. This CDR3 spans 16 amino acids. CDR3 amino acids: CASSYRQDRYNSPLHF. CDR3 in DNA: TGTGCCAGCAGCTACCGACAGGACCGATATAATTCACCCCTCCACTTT.

CDR3 loop: CAWSQTGQPQHF. The CDR3 nucleotides read TGTGCCTGGAGCCAGACGGGTCAGCCCCAGCATTTT. The V call is TRBV30, the J call TRBJ1-5; the D is unclear. The CDR3 is made up of 12 amino acids. CDR1 is GTSNPN, CDR2 SVGIG, per germline (reference sequence). V dropped 3 bases and J dropped 6 bases, with 9 bases sitting between them.

The CDR3 DNA sequence: TGTGCCAGCAGCCAAATTGGCGGGGGAAATCAAGAGACCCAGTACTTC. This gives the protein CASSQIGGGNQETQYF. The rearrangement uses TRBV3-1 (or the pseudogene TRBV3-2) and TRBJ2-5; the match to TRBD2 covers 7 bases. The CDR3 length is 16 residues. The V and J ends lost 2 bases and 2 bases, in that order; junction bases with no gene match: 8. Germline-derived CDR1 and CDR2 are LGHDT and YNNKEL (reference sequence).

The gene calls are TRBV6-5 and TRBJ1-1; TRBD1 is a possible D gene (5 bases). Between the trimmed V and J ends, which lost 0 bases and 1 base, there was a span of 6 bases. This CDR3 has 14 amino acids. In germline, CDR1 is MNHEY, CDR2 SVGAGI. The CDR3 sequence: CASSYSGANTEAFF. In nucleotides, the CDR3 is TGTGCCAGCAGTTACTCAGGGGCGAACACTGAAGCTTTCTTT.

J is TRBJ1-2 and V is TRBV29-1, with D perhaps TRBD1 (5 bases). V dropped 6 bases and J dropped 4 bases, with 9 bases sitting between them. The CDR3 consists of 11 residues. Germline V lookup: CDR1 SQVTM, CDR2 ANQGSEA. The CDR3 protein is CSVAGGYGYTF. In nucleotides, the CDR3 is TGCAGCGTGGCCGGGGGCTATGGCTACACCTTC.

CDR3 bases: TGTGCCACCAGTGGCGGGGGGGCCGAAGAGACCCAGTACTTC. Translated: CATSGGGAEETQYF. The rearrangement links TRBV24-1 to TRBJ2-5; TRBD2 matches 9 bases. This CDR3 spans 14 amino acids. CDR1 is KGHDR, CDR2 SFDVKD, per germline. V was pared by 5 bases and J by 3 bases, with 3 bases of the junction left unmatched.

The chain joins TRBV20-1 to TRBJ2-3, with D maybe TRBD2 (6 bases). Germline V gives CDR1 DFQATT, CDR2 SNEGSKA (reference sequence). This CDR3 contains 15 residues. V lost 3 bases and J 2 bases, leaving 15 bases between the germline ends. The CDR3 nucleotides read TGCAGTGCTAGTCCCCTGGGAGGAGCCACAGATACGCAGTATTTT. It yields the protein CSASPLGGATDTQYF.

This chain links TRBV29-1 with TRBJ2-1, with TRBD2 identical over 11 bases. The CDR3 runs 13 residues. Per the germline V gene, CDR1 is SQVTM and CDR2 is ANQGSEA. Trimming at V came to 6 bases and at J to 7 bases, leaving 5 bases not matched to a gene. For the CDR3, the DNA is TGCAGCGTCCCGACTAGCGGGATGAATGAGCAGTTCTTC. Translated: CSVPTSGMNEQFF.